The source of this T cell receptor beta chain is a study of blood T cells in healthy people across ages (dated by TCRdb to the mid-2010s). The study in broad terms: In model experiments, template switching captured about one uniquely barcoded TCR beta cDNA molecule for every two T cells. The study measured age-related changes in TCR beta repertoire diversity using deep sequencing normalized with unique cDNA molecular identifiers. The donors were divided into four age groups: young (average around 17 years), middle-aged (around 41), aged (around 59) and long-lived (82). To avoid experimental bias, donors of different ages were spread randomly across the sequencing lanes. Using the same blood draw, the study looked at two additional independent replicas of 1 million unique cDNA reads for two donors, one aged 18 to 30 and the other aged 80 or older. Points the paper makes about the study in general: Since profiling was done on bulk unsorted PBMCs, naive and antigen-experienced compartments could not be conclusively compared. Compared with the aged group, more naive CD4+ T cells, fewer expanded clones and increased TCR diversity were shown by the long-lived group, suggesting age selection. There was a strong correlation between observed TCR beta diversity and the percentage of naive T cells measured by flow cytometry. Because the CMV infection status of the donors was unknown, age-related changes in expanded clonotypes may potentially have been confounded. As age increased, observed TCR beta diversity per million T cells dropped in a roughly linear way, and a significant reduction was already evident by age 40. Estimates of total diversity from one million sequenced T cells were regarded as lower bounds and underestimates.

This clonotype was detected a few times. Its antigen specificity is not known. Base quality data are lacking; no much larger clone is found one base away. The CDR3 goes from the cysteine to the phenylalanine over 15 residues. Only the CDR3 DNA is retained, 45 bases long and in frame from the first base. V is pruned by 6 bases and J by 2 bases, leaving 6 bases of the junction without a gene match. CDR1 and CDR2, looked up from the germline V gene, are SGHTA and FQGNSA. Donors were 30 to 45 systemically healthy Caucasian individuals from Russia aged roughly 6 to 100 years. Roughly 9.5 milliliters of peripheral blood were drawn from each donor into EDTA-treated Vacutainer tubes. Ficoll-Paque density-gradient centrifugation was used to isolate PBMCs, with at least 6.5 million per sample. Trizol reagent was used to extract total RNA from the PBMCs, yielding at least 5.5 micrograms per sample. For every donor, an aliquot of PBMCs went through flow cytometry to measure the percentages of naive CD45RAhigh/CD27high T cells.

Receptor amplification or capture employed 5' RACE. The listed sequencing device is Illumina HiSeq 2500. A second PCR of roughly 6 to 12 cycles was performed with a sample-barcoded 5' primer and a J-beta primer mix. Each TCR beta cDNA molecule received a unique molecular identifier from a template-switch 5' adaptor carrying 12 random nucleotides. At least 2.5 million CDR3-containing paired-end reads were obtained from each sample. All of the RNA was converted into first-strand cDNA using the Mint cDNA synthesis kit, with a TRBC-specific oligonucleotide serving as the primer. All cDNA was treated with uracil-DNA glycosylase and then went through a first 18-cycle PCR with the universal primers M1SS and BC2_uni_R. The original pipeline was this. Normalization of each sample was performed by random selection of 1 million high-quality reads, each carrying a distinct molecular identifier. Instead of being binned into consensus sequences, reads with shared molecular identifiers were discarded. MiTCR, set to a Q25 quality threshold and the strictest error-elimination algorithm, was used for CDR3 identification, clonotype clustering and error correction. A nonparametric unseen species model using Euler transformation provided a lower-bound estimate of total TCR beta diversity. TCRdb trimmed the raw reads at Q25, called clones with MiXCR and kept productive beta chains. Rows merge per CDR3 protein into single entries with the most common DNA and genes. These V and J calls originate from TCRdb's pipeline instead of the authors' own analysis. Here the sample has about 2 million distinct CDR3 sequences; around 50% occur a single time. The ten largest account for around 2.1% of the sample.

The sequence derives from a middle-aged woman in good health. The sample taken for sequencing was blood. The rearrangement joined TRBV7-2 to TRBJ1-5; 8 middle bases align to TRBD1. The base sequence is TGTGCCAGCAGTTGGACAGGGTGGGGCAATCAGCCCCAGCATTTT. This codes for CASSWTGWGNQPQHF.